This T cell receptor (beta chain) was sequenced in a study of CD8 T cells in ankylosing spondylitis. The germline V gene has CDR1 SGDLS and CDR2 YYNGEE. The V end lost 2 bases, the J end lost 0 bases, and 9 bases lay between the germline ends. The CDR3 is 16 residues long. TCRdb re-analysed the 5' RACE reads in MiXCR, keeping a single row per CDR3 protein. The sample has about 160,000 distinct CDR3 sequences; around a tenth are singletons. This TCR was recovered from a female donor with ankylosing spondylitis or in good health (not recorded which). Sequenced input: blood, either unsorted or a sorted T cell fraction (not recorded which). J is TRBJ2-6 and V is TRBV9; possible D gene TRBD2, 6 bases. CDR3 nucleotides: TGTGCCAGCAGCGTCGACGGGAGCTCTGGGGCCAACGTCCTGACTTTC. This codes for CASSVDGSSGANVLTF.